This is a list of T cell receptor beta chains from one sample in a study of blood T cell repertoires in COVID-19. Generated by immunoSEQ multiplex PCR, the TCRdb table keeps only in-frame clones and is missing some. Among about 390,000 clones listed, more than 70% were seen once. Sequenced material: peripheral blood. The receptors stem from a woman aged 60-70 years with COVID-19, enrolled during active disease. The CDR3 runs from the conserved cysteine through the conserved F or W. The D gene is left open where the match is weak. Size tells how often a clone was seen (once, few, many) or the class of an expanded clone, and some rows leave it out.

J,size,D,V,CDR3,DNA
TRBJ1-2,-,-,TRBV11-2,CASSLDATGMAYGYTF,TGTGCCAGCAGCTTAGATGCTACGGGGATGGCCTATGGCTACACCTTC
TRBJ1-5,-,-,TRBV19,CASRKQGNQPQHF,TGTGCCAGTAGGAAACAGGGCAATCAGCCCCAGCATTTT
TRBJ2-1,-,-,TRBV11-3,CASSLDRGGEQFF,TGTGCCAGCAGCTTAGATCGGGGTGGTGAGCAGTTCTTC
TRBJ1-2,-,-,TRBV9,CASSGTSDGYTF,TGTGCCAGCAGCGGGACAAGTGATGGCTACACCTTC
TRBJ1-2,-,TRBD1,TRBV5-1,CASSSNPWTGTYDYGYTF,TGCGCCAGCAGCTCCAACCCTTGGACAGGGACGTACGACTATGGCTACACCTTC
TRBJ1-6,-,-,TRBV6-5,CASSYLGHNNSPLHF,TGTGCCAGCAGTTACTTGGGACATAATAATTCACCCCTCCACTTT
TRBJ1-2,-,TRBD1,TRBV27,CASGPGIATGFSGYTF,TGTGCCAGCGGCCCCGGTATAGCGACAGGGTTTAGTGGCTACACCTTC
TRBJ1-6,few,-,TRBV4-2,CASSQVGGERSPLHF,TGTGCCAGCAGCCAAGTTGGGGGCGAGAGGTCACCCCTCCACTTT
TRBJ2-3,-,-,TRBV7-2,CASSLRTLGTDTQYF,TGTGCCAGCAGCTTGCGAACCCTCGGCACAGATACGCAGTATTTT
TRBJ1-4,-,-,TRBV7-9,CASSSSLLEKLFF,TGTGCCAGCAGCTCCTCTCTCCTAGAAAAACTGTTTTTT
TRBJ2-7,-,TRBD1,TRBV4-2,CASSQAGGTLRDEQYF,TGTGCCAGCAGCCAAGCAGGGGGCACCCTTAGGGACGAGCAGTACTTC
TRBJ1-3,-,-,TRBV6-5,CASSSGLSSGNTIYF,TGTGCCAGCAGTAGTGGCCTCAGCTCTGGAAACACCATATATTTT
TRBJ1-2,-,-,TRBV6-5,CASSSTGKGFGYTF,TGTGCCAGCAGTTCAACAGGGAAAGGTTTCGGCTACACCTTC
TRBJ2-5,-,-,TRBV3-1/TRBV3-2,CASSQEVGGRGETQYF,TGTGCCAGCAGCCAAGAGGTCGGGGGGCGAGGGGAGACCCAGTACTTC
TRBJ1-1,-,TRBD1,TRBV5-1,CASSGRRTGGTEAFF,TGCGCCAGCAGCGGGAGAAGGACAGGGGGCACTGAAGCTTTCTTT
TRBJ2-2,-,TRBD2,TRBV18,CASSPVTSGATGELFF,TGTGCCAGCTCACCGGTGACTAGCGGGGCGACCGGGGAGCTGTTTTTT
TRBJ1-1,-,-,TRBV5-1,CASSLGAADTEAFF,TGCGCCAGCAGCTTAGGTGCGGCAGACACTGAAGCTTTCTTT
TRBJ1-5,-,-,TRBV19,CASRASGLGNQPQHF,TGTGCCAGTAGGGCTAGCGGGCTTGGCAATCAGCCCCAGCATTTT
TRBJ2-2,-,-,TRBV5-1,CASSLGLGNTGELFF,TGCGCCAGCAGCCTGGGACTCGGGAACACCGGGGAGCTGTTTTTT
TRBJ2-4,-,-,TRBV5-4,CASSLRTGIEYF,TGTGCCAGCAGCTTAAGAACAGGGATTGAGTACTTC
TRBJ1-2,-,-,TRBV7-2,CASSLGWAGSGYTF,TGTGCCAGCAGCTTAGGTTGGGCAGGAAGCGGCTACACCTTC
TRBJ1-1,-,-,TRBV7-3,CASSLTPGWDTEAFF,TGTGCCAGCAGCTTAACCCCAGGGTGGGACACTGAAGCTTTCTTT
TRBJ2-1,-,TRBD2,TRBV3-1/TRBV3-2,CASSLGTTKVGEQFF,TGTGCCAGCAGCCTTGGGACTACGAAGGTAGGTGAGCAGTTCTTC
TRBJ1-6,-,-,TRBV6-5,CASEVQGGNSPLHF,TGTGCCAGCGAAGTGCAGGGAGGTAATTCACCCCTCCACTTT
TRBJ2-7,-,-,TRBV28,CASSVPGAYEQYF,TGTGCCAGCAGCGTGCCAGGGGCCTACGAGCAGTACTTC
TRBJ2-2,-,TRBD1,TRBV5-1,CASYDSGTGRTGELFF,TGCGCCAGCTACGATTCGGGGACAGGGAGGACCGGGGAGCTGTTTTTT
TRBJ2-6,-,-,TRBV18,CASSPPDIRLLTF,TGTGCCAGCTCACCCCCGGACATTAGATTACTAACTTTC
TRBJ2-2,-,TRBD2,TRBV4-2,CASSQERGGRGELFF,TGTGCCAGCAGCCAAGAACGGGGGGGCCGCGGGGAGCTGTTTTTT
TRBJ2-1,-,TRBD2,TRBV6-5,CASSSLAGGHYNEQFF,TGTGCCAGCAGTTCGTTAGCGGGGGGCCACTACAATGAGCAGTTCTTC
TRBJ2-3,-,-,TRBV27,CASRQSTDTQYF,TGTGCCAGCAGACAGAGCACAGATACGCAGTATTTT
TRBJ2-7,-,-,TRBV18,CASSPLASGYEQYF,TGTGCCAGCTCACCACTAGCCTCGGGGTACGAGCAGTACTTC
TRBJ2-7,-,-,TRBV7-2,CASSSTAVWYF,TGTGCCAGCAGCTCAACAGCCGTATGGTACTTC
TRBJ2-7,once,-,TRBV9,CASSVGEDNSYEQYF,TGTGCCAGCAGCGTAGGAGAGGACAATTCCTACGAGCAGTACTTC
TRBJ2-7,-,TRBD1,TRBV18,CASSTGVEQYF,TGTGCCAGCTCGACAGGGGTCGAGCAGTACTTC
TRBJ1-5,-,TRBD1,TRBV12-5,CASRRGQNQPQHF,TGTGCTAGCCGGAGGGGGCAGAATCAGCCCCAGCATTTT
TRBJ2-4,-,TRBD1,TRBV5-8,CASRSGQIPKNIQYF,TGTGCCAGCAGGTCGGGACAGATCCCCAAAAACATTCAGTACTTC
TRBJ1-1,-,TRBD1,TRBV2,CASSYRGFNTEAFF,TGTGCCAGCAGTTACAGGGGTTTTAACACTGAAGCTTTCTTT
TRBJ1-5,-,-,TRBV5-5,CASSLESGDQPQHF,TGTGCCAGCAGCTTGGAGTCAGGTGATCAGCCCCAGCATTTT
TRBJ2-5,-,-,TRBV10-3,CATTGDLQETQYF,TGTGCCACCACCGGGGACTTACAAGAGACCCAGTACTTC
TRBJ1-1,-,-,TRBV29-1,CSVNRVVGTEAFF,TGCAGCGTCAACAGGGTGGTGGGCACTGAAGCTTTCTTT
TRBJ2-2,-,-,TRBV28,CASSFSHGELFF,TGTGCCAGCAGTTTTTCACACGGGGAGCTGTTTTTT
TRBJ1-3,few,-,TRBV7-2,CASSPSGTGNTIYF,TGTGCCAGCAGCCCTTCGGGGACTGGAAACACCATATATTTT
TRBJ1-1,-,TRBD1,TRBV5-1,CASSSGTDLEAFF,TGCGCCAGCAGCTCAGGGACAGACCTTGAAGCTTTCTTT
TRBJ2-7,-,TRBD1,TRBV7-6,CASSSPSGTGRSYEQYF,TGTGCCAGCAGCTCCCCATCCGGGACAGGGCGCTCCTACGAGCAGTACTTC
TRBJ1-6,-,-,TRBV3-1/TRBV3-2,CASSQGSALNSPLHF,TGTGCCAGCAGCCAAGGGTCCGCACTTAATTCACCCCTCCACTTT
TRBJ1-5,-,-,TRBV18,CASRQGNQPQHF,TGTGCCAGCCGACAGGGCAATCAGCCCCAGCATTTT
TRBJ1-2,-,-,TRBV13,CASSFTGIYGYTF,TGTGCCAGCAGCTTTACAGGAATCTATGGCTACACCTTC
TRBJ2-3,-,TRBD2,TRBV6-6,CASSRGSPGLGGFPTQYF,TGTGCCAGCAGTCGGGGATCCCCGGGACTAGGAGGTTTTCCTACGCAGTATTTT
TRBJ1-2,-,-,TRBV10-3,CAISPGKNYGYTF,TGTGCCATCAGTCCCGGGAAAAACTATGGCTACACCTTC
TRBJ1-2,few,TRBD1,TRBV28,CASTTGQGYGYTF,TGTGCCAGCACCACGGGACAGGGTTATGGCTACACCTTC
TRBJ2-3,-,TRBD2,TRBV7-8,CASSPGLARDTQYF,TGTGCCAGCAGCCCGGGACTAGCAAGAGATACGCAGTATTTT
TRBJ2-7,once,TRBD1,TRBV11-2,CASSRQGQGDYEQYF,TGTGCCAGCAGTCGCCAGGGACAGGGTGACTACGAGCAGTACTTC
TRBJ1-1,-,-,TRBV3-1/TRBV3-2,CASSPVGGTEAFF,TGTGCCAGCAGCCCGGTGGGGGGCACTGAAGCTTTCTTT
TRBJ2-5,-,TRBD1,TRBV6-6,CASSPRTGRRETQYF,TGTGCCAGCAGTCCTAGGACAGGGAGGAGGGAGACCCAGTACTTC
TRBJ2-5,-,TRBD1,TRBV7-9,CASSPPRRDRSSQETQYF,TGTGCCAGCAGCCCGCCCCGCCGGGACAGGTCTTCTCAAGAGACCCAGTACTTC
TRBJ1-2,-,TRBD1,TRBV5-1,CASSIGTGGGYGYTF,TGCGCCAGCAGCATCGGGACAGGGGGTGGCTATGGCTACACCTTC
TRBJ2-5,-,TRBD2,TRBV2,CASSGQGLAGRETQYF,TGTGCCAGCAGCGGTCAGGGACTAGCGGGGCGGGAGACCCAGTACTTC
TRBJ2-2,-,-,TRBV27,CASSLSAAVNTGELFF,TGTGCCAGCAGTTTATCGGCAGCGGTGAACACCGGGGAGCTGTTTTTT
TRBJ1-1,-,TRBD1,TRBV6-5,CASRHRTGGFTEAFF,TGTGCCAGCAGACACCGGACAGGGGGGTTCACTGAAGCTTTCTTT
TRBJ2-2,-,TRBD2,TRBV5-1,CASSTQTSGGANTGELFF,TGCGCCAGCAGCACCCAGACTAGCGGGGGGGCCAACACCGGGGAGCTGTTTTTT